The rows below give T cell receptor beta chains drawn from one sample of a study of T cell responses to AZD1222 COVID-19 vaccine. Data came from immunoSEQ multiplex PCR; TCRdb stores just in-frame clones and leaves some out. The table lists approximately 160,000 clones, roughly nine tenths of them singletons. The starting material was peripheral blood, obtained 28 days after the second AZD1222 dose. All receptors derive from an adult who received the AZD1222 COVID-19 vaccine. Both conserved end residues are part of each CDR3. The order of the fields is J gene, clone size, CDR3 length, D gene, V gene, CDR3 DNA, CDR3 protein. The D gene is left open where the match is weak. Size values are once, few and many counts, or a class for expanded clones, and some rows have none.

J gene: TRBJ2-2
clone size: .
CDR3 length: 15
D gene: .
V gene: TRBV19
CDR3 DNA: TGTGCCAGTAATGAGGGGAGTGCGAACACCGGGGAGCTGTTTTTT
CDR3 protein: CASNEGSANTGELFF

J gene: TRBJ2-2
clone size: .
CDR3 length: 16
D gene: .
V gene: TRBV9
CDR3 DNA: TGTGCCAGCAGCGTAGCGGGGGGCTCGAACACCGGGGAGCTGTTTTTT
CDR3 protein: CASSVAGGSNTGELFF

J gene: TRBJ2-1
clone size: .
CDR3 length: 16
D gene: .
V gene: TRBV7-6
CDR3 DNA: TGTGCCAGCAGCCCTTACAGGCAGGGTACCTACAATGAGCAGTTCTTC
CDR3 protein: CASSPYRQGTYNEQFF

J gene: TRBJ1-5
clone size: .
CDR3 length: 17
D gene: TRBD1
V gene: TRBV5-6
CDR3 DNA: TGTGCCAGCAGCTTGTGGGGGCCGGGACAGGGTCGACAGCCCCAGCATTTT
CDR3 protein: CASSLWGPGQGRQPQHF

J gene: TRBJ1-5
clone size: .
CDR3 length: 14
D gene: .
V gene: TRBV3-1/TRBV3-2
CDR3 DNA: TGTGCCAGCAGCCAAGACGGCGCGAATCAGCCCCAGCATTTT
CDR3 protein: CASSQDGANQPQHF

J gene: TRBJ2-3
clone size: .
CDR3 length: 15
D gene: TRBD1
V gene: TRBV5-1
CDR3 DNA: TGCGCCAGCAGCTCGACAGGGGGCGGGACAGATACGCAGTATTTT
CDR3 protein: CASSSTGGGTDTQYF

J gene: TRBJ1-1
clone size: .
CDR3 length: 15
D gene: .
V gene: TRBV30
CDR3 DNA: TGTGCCTGGAACACCCTGGGGGGGGGTACCACTGAAGCTTTCTTT
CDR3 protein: CAWNTLGGGTTEAFF

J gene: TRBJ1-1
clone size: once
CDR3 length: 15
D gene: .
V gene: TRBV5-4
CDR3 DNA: TGTGCCAGCAGCTTTGGCTGGGACGAAAACACTGAAGCTTTCTTT
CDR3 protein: CASSFGWDENTEAFF

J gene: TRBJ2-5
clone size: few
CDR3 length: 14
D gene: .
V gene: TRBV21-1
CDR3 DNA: TGTGCCTTACCGGGAGAAAGATCGTCATATTACCAGTACTTC
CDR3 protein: CALPGERSSYYQYF

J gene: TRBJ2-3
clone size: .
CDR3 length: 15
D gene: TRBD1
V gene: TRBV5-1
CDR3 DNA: TGCGCCACCGACGTAGGGGACAGTCTTGTAAATACGCAGTATTTT
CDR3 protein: CATDVGDSLVNTQYF

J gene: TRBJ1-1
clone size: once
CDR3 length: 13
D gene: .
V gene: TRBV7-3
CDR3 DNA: TGTGCCAGCAGCGTACAGCTGAACACTGAAGCTTTCTTT
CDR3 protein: CASSVQLNTEAFF

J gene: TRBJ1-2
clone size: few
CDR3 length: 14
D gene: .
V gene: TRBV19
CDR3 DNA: TGTGCCAGTAGTATCTCTGGGGTTTTCTATGGCTACACCTTC
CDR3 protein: CASSISGVFYGYTF

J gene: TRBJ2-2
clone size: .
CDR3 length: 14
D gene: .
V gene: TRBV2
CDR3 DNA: TGTAGAGACAGGGAGGAGGGTAACACCGGGGAGCTGTTTTTT
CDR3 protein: CRDREEGNTGELFF

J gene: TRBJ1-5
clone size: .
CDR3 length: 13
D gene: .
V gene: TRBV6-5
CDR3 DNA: TGTGCCAGCAGTTACCAAAGCAATCAGCCCCAGCATTTT
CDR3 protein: CASSYQSNQPQHF

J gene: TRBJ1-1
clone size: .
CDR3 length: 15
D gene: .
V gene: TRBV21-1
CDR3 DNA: TGTGCCAGCAGCAAAGTCGGTGGGTGCAACACTGAAGCTTTCTTT
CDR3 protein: CASSKVGGCNTEAFF

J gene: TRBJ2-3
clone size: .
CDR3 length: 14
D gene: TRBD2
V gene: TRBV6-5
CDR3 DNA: TGTGCCAGCGGAACCGGGACTAGAGGATATACGCAGTATTTT
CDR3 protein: CASGTGTRGYTQYF

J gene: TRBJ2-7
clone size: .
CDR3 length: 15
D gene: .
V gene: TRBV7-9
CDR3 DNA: TGTGCCAGCAGAGTAGGACAGGCGGGATCCTACGAGCAGTACTTC
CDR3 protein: CASRVGQAGSYEQYF

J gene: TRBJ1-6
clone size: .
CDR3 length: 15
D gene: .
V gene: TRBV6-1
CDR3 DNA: TGTGCCAGCAGTGAGAGTGACCTAAATAATTCACCCCTCCACTTT
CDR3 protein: CASSESDLNNSPLHF

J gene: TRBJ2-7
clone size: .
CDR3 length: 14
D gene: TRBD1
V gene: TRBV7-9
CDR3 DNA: TGTGCCACCGGGGACAGGCCAAGCTCCTACGAGCAGTACTTC
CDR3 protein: CATGDRPSSYEQYF

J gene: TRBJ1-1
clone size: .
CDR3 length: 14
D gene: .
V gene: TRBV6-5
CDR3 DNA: TGTGCCAGCAGTTACAATGGGGGGCTCACTGAAGCTTTCTTT
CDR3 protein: CASSYNGGLTEAFF

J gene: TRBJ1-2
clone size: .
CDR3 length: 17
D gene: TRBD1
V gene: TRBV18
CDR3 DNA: TGTGCCAGCTCACCAAATACAGGGGGAAAGATAAACTATGGCTACACCTTC
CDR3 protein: CASSPNTGGKINYGYTF

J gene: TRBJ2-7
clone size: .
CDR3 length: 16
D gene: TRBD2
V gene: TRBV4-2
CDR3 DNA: TGTGCCAGCAGCCAAGATCGCGGGGGTACCCCCTACGAGCAGTACTTC
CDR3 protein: CASSQDRGGTPYEQYF

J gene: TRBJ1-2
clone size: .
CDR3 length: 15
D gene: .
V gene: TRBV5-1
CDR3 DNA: TGCGCCAGCAGCTTGGAGGGCAGAGGGTTGGATGGCTACACCTTC
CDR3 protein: CASSLEGRGLDGYTF

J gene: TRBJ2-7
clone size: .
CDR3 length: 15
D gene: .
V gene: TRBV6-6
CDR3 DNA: TGTGCCAGCAGTTACTCGAGACAGGCAGTCGGCGAGCAGTACTTC
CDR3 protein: CASSYSRQAVGEQYF

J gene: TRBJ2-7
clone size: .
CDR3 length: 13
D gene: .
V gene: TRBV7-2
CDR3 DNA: TGTGCCAGCAGCTCTCTCGTACGGGGCGAGCAGTACTTC
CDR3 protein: CASSSLVRGEQYF

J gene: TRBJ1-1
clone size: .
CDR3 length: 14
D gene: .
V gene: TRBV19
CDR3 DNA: TGTGCCAGTAGCAAGGGGCGGAGGAACACTGAAGCTTTCTTT
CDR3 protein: CASSKGRRNTEAFF

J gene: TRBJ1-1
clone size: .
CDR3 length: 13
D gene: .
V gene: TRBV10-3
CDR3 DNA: TGTGCCATCAGTGAGAAGAACAGTTATGAAGCTTTCTTT
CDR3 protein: CAISEKNSYEAFF

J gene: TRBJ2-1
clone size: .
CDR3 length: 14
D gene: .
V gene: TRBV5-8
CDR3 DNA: TGTGCCAGCAGCTTGGAAGGGGTCTACAATGAGCAGTTCTTC
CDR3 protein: CASSLEGVYNEQFF

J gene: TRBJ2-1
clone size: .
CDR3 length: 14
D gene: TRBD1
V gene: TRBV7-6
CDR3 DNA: TGTGCCAGCAGCTTAAGGGACAGGGTCAATGAGCAGTTCTTC
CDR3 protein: CASSLRDRVNEQFF

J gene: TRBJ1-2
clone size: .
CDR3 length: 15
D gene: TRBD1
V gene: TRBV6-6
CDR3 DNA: TGTGCCAGCAGTTACTCGGACAGGGAAAGGGATGGCTACACCTTC
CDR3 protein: CASSYSDRERDGYTF

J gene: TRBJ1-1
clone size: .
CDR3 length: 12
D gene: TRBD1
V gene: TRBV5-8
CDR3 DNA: TGTGCCAGCAGCGGACAGGCAAGGGAAGCTTTCTTT
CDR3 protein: CASSGQAREAFF